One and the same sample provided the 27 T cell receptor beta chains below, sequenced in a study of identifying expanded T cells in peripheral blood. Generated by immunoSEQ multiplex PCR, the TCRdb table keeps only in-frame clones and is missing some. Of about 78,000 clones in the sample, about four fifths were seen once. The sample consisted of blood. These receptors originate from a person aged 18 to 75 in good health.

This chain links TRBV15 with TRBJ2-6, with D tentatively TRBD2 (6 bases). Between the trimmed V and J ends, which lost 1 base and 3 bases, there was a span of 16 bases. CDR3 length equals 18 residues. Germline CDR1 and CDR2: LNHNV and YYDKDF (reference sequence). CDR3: CATSRGGRTAGGANVLTF. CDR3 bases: TGTGCCACCAGCAGAGGGGGGAGGACCGCGGGTGGGGCCAACGTCCTGACTTTC.

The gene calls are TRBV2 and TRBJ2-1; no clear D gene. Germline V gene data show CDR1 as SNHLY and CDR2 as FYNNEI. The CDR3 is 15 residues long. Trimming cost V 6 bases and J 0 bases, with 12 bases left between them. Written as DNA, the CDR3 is TGTGCCAGCAGCTTAGACCGAGACTCCTACAATGAGCAGTTCTTC. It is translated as CASSLDRDSYNEQFF.

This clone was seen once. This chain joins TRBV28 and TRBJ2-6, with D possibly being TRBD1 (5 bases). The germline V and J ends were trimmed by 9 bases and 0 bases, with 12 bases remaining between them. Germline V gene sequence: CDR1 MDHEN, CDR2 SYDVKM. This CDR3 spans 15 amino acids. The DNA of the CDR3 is TGTGCCAGTCAGACAGTGAGCTCTGGGGCCAACGTCCTGACTTTC. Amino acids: CASQTVSSGANVLTF.

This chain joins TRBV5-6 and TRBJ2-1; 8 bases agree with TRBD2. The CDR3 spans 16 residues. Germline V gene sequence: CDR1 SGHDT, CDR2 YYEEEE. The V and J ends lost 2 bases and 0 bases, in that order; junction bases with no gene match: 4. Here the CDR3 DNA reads TGTGCCAGCAGCTTAAGCGGGAGCAGCTCCTACAATGAGCAGTTCTTC. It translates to CASSLSGSSSYNEQFF.

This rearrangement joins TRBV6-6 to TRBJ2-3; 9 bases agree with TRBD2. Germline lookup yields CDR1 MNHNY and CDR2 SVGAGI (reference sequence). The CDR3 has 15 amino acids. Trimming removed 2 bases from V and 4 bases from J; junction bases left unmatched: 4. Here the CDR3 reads CASSYAGGPSDTQYF. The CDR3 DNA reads TGTGCCAGCAGTTACGCGGGAGGGCCCTCAGATACGCAGTATTTT.

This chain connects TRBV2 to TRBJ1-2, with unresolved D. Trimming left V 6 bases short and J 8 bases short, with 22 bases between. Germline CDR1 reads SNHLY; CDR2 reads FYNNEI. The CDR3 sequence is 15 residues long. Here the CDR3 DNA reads TGTGCCAGCAGCAACCGAGGGAGCGGGGAGGAGGGCTACACCTTC. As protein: CASSNRGSGEEGYTF.

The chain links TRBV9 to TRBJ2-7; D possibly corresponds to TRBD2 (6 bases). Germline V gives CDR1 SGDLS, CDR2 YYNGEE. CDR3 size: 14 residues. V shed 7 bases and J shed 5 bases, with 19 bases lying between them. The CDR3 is CASGPFAEGDEQYF. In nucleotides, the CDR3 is TGTGCCAGCGGACCTTTCGCGGAGGGAGACGAGCAGTACTTC.

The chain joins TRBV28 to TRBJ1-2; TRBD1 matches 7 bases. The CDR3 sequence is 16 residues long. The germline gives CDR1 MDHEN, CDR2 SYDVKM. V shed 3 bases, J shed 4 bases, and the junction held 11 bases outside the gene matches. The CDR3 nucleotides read TGTGCCAGCAGTTTCGACCGGGACAGCAGGGGCTATGGCTACACCTTC. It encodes CASSFDRDSRGYGYTF.

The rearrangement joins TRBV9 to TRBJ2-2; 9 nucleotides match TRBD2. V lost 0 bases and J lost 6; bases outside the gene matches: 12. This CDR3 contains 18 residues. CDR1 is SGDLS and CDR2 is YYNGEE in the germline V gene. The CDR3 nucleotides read TGTGCCAGCAGCGTAGCTATGACTAGCGGAGGGGCACCCGGGGAGCTGTTTTTT. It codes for CASSVAMTSGGAPGELFF.

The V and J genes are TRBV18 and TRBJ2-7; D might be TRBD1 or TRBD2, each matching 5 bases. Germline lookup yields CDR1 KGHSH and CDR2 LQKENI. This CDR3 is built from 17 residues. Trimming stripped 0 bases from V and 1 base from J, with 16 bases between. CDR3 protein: CASSPPMRTGPSYEQYF. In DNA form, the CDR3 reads TGTGCCAGCTCACCACCAATGAGAACGGGGCCTTCCTACGAGCAGTACTTC.

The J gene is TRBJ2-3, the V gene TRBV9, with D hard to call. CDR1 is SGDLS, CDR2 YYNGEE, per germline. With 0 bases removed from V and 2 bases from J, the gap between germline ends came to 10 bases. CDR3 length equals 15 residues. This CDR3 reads CASSVEDHHTDTQYF. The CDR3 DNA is TGTGCCAGCAGCGTAGAGGATCACCACACAGATACGCAGTATTTT.

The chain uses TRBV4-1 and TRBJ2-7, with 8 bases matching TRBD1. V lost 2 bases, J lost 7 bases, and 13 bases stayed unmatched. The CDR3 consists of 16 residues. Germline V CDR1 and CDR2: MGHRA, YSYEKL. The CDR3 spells CASSQFFRGRLWEQYF. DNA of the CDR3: TGCGCCAGCAGCCAATTTTTCAGGGGGCGCCTTTGGGAGCAGTACTTC.

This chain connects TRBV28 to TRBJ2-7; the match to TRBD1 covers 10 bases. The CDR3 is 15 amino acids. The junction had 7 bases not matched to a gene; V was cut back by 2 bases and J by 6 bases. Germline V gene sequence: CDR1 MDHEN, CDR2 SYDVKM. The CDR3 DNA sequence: TGTGCCAGCAGTTTAACACCCGGGACAGGGGCCGAGCAGTACTTC. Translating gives CASSLTPGTGAEQYF.

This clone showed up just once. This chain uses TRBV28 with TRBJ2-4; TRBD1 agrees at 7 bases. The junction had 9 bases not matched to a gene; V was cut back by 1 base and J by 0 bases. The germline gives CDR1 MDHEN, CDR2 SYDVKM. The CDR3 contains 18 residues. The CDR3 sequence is CASSLSYVNRGAKNIQYF. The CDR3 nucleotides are TGTGCCAGCAGTTTATCTTATGTTAACAGGGGAGCCAAAAACATTCAGTACTTC.

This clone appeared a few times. The CDR3: CASSDRFLNTEAFF. As DNA, the CDR3 is TGTGCCAGCAGTGACCGGTTCTTGAACACTGAAGCTTTCTTT. J is TRBJ1-1 and V is TRBV2; D gene uncertain. V lost 3 bases and J lost 0, with 8 bases in between. Germline assignment: CDR1 SNHLY and CDR2 FYNNEI. The CDR3 is 14 residues long.

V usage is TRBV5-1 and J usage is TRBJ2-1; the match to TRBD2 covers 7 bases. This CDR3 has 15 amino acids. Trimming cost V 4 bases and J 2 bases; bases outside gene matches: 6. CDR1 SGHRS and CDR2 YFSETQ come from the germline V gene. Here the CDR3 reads CASSPRGEAYNEQFF. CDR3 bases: TGCGCCAGCAGCCCCCGGGGGGAGGCCTACAATGAGCAGTTCTTC.

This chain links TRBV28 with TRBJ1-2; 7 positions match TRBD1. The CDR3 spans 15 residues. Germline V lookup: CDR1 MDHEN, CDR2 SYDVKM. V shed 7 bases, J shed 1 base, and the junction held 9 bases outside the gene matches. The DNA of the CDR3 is TGTGCCAGCATCCTAGGGGACAGCGATAACTATGGCTACACCTTC. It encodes CASILGDSDNYGYTF.

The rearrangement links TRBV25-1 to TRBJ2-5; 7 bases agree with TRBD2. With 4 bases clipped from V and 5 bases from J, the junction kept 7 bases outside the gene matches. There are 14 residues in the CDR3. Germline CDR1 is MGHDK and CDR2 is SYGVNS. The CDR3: CASSVTSAVETQYF. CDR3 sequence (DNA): TGTGCCAGCAGTGTAACTAGCGCCGTTGAGACCCAGTACTTC.

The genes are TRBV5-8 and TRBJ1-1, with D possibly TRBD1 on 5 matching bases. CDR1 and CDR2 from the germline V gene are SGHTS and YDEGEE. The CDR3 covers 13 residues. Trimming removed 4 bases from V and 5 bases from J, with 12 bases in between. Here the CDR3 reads CASSTRWGTEAFF. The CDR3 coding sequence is TGTGCCAGCAGCACGCGCTGGGGGACTGAAGCTTTCTTT.

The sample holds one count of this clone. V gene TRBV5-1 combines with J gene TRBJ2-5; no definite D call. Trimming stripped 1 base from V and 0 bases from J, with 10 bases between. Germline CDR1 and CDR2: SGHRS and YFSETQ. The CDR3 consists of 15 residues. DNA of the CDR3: TGCGCCAGCAGCTTGCTTCAACCCGACCAAGAGACCCAGTACTTC. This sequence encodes CASSLLQPDQETQYF.

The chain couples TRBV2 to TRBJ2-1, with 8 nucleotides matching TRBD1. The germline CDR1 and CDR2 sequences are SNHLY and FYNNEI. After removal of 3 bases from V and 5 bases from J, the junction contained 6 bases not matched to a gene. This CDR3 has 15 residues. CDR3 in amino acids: CASSEGQAPHNEQFF. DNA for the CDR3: TGTGCCAGCAGTGAGGGACAGGCCCCCCACAATGAGCAGTTCTTC.

CDR3 DNA: TGTGCCAGCAGCTTAGGACAGGGGTCCGGGGAGCTGTTTTTT. Its translation is CASSLGQGSGELFF. The chain is built from TRBV11-3 and TRBJ2-2; 8 bases align to TRBD1. The ends lost 1 base at V and 6 bases at J; junction bases unmatched: 1. Germline CDR1 reads SGHNT; CDR2 reads YENEEA. This CDR3 comprises 14 residues. The whole variable domain, remainder taken from reference TRBV11-3 and TRBJ2-2, is EAGVVQSPRYKIIEKKQPVAFWCNPISGHNTLYWYLQNLGQGPELLIRYENEEAVDDSQLPKDRFSAERLKGVDSTLKIQPAELGDSAVYLCASSLGQGSGELFFGEGSRLTVL.

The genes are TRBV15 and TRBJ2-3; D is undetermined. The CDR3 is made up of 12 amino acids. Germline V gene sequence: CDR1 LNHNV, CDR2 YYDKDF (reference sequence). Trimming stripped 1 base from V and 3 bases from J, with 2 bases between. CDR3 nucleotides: TGTGCCACCAGCAGAGGAACAGATACGCAGTATTTT. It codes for CATSRGTDTQYF.

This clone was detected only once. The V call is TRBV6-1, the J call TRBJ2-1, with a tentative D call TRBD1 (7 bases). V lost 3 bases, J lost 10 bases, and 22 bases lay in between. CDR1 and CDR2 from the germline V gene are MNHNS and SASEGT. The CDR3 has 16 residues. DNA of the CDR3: TGTGCCAGCAGTGATACCGACAGGGAGGTGGGGAAGGAGCAGTTCTTC. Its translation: CASSDTDREVGKEQFF.

This CDR3 reads CASSVAASALNFQETQYF. CDR3 DNA: TGTGCCAGCAGCGTAGCGGCTAGCGCACTCAATTTCCAAGAGACCCAGTACTTC. The rearrangement links TRBV9 to TRBJ2-5, with D tentatively TRBD2 (6 bases). The ends were cut back, 0 bases at V and 1 base at J, with 19 bases in the middle. This CDR3 has 18 residues. CDR1 and CDR2 from the germline V gene are SGDLS and YYNGEE.

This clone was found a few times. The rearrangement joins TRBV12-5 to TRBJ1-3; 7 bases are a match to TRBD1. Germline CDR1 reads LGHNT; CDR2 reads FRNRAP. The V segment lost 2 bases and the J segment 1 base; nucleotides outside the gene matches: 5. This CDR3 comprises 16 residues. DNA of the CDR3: TGTGCTAGTGGTTTGACCCAGGGGGGTTCTGGAAACACCATATATTTT. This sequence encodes CASGLTQGGSGNTIYF.

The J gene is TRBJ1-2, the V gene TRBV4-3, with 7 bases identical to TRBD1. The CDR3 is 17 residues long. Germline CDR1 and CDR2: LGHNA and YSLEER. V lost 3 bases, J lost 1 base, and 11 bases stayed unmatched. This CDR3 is CASSQDMGQIINYGYTF. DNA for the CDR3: TGCGCCAGCAGCCAGGATATGGGACAGATAATTAACTATGGCTACACCTTC.